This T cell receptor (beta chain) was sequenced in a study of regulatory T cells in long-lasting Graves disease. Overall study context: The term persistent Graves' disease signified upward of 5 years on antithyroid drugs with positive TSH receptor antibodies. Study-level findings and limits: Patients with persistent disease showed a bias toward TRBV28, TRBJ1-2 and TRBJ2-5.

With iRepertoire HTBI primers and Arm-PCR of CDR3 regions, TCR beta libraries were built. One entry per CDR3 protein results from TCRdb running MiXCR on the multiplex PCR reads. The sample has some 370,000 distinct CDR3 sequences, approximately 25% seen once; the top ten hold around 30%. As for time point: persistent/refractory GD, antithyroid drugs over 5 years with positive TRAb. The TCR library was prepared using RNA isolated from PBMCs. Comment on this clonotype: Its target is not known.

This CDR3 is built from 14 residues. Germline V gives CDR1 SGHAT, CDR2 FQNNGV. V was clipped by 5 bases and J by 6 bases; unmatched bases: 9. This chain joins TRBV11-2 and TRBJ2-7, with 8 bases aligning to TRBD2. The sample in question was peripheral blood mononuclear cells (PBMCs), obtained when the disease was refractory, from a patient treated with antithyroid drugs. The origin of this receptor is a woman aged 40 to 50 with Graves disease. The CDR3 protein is CASSPTQREREQYF. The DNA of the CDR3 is TGTGCCAGCAGCCCCACCCAGCGGGAGCGCGAGCAGTACTTC.